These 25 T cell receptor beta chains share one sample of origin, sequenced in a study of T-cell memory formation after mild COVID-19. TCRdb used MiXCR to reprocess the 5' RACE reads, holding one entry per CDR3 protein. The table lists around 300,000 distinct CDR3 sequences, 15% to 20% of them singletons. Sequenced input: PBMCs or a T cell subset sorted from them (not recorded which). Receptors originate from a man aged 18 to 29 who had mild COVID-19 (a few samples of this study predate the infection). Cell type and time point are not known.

The CDR3 DNA follows: TGTGCCAGCCTCGTGCAGGACAACTATGGCTACACCTTC. It translates to CASLVQDNYGYTF. The rearrangement joins TRBV27 to TRBJ1-2; D gene uncertain. V was clipped by 8 bases and J by 2 bases, with 12 bases between them. The CDR3 loop spans 13 amino acids. Germline V gives CDR1 MNHEY, CDR2 SMNVEV (reference sequence).

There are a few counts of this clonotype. CDR3 coding DNA: TGTGCCAGCAGCTTAAGGTGGGACAATGAGCAGTTCTTC. Its translation is CASSLRWDNEQFF. The V and J genes are TRBV7-3 and TRBJ2-1; no reliable D call. CDR1 is SGHTA, CDR2 FQGTGA, per germline. Trimming shortened V by 1 base and J by 5 bases, and 6 bases separated the two germline ends. The CDR3 spans 13 residues.

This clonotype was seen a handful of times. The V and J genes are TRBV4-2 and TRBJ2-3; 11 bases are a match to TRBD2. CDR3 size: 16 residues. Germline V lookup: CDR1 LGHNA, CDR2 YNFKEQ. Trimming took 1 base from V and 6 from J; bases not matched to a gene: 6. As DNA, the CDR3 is TGTGCCAGCAGCCAAGGGATAGCGGGGGGGCCTGATACGCAGTATTTT. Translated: CASSQGIAGGPDTQYF.

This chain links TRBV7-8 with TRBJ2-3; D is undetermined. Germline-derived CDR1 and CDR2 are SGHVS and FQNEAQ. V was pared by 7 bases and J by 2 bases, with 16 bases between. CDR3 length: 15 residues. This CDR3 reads CASKPRRTVTDTQYF. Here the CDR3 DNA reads TGTGCCAGCAAACCCCGCCGGACCGTCACAGATACGCAGTATTTT.

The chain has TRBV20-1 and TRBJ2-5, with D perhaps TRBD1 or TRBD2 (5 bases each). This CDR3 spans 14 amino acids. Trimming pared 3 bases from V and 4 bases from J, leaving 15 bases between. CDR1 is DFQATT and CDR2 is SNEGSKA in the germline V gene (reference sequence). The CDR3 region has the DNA TGCAGTGCTAGGGGTCTCCGGGGCCCAGAGACCCAGTACTTC. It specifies CSARGLRGPETQYF.

This CDR3 reads CASSYSPGAGDSYEQYV. The CDR3 DNA reads as TGTGCCAGCAGTTACTCCCCGGGAGCGGGGGACTCCTACGAGCAGTACGTC. This sequence joins TRBV6-6 and TRBJ2-7; 8 bases fit TRBD2. Germline CDR1 reads MNHNY; CDR2 reads SVGAGI (reference sequence). The CDR3 has 17 amino acids. J was trimmed by 0 bases and V by 0 bases; bases with no gene match: 7.

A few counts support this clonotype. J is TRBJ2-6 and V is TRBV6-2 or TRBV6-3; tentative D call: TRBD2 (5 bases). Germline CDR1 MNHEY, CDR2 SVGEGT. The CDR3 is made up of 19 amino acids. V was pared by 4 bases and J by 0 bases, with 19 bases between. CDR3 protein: CASSWIAGFPSSGANVLTF. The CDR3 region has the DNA TGTGCCAGCAGTTGGATTGCGGGTTTCCCCTCCTCTGGGGCCAACGTCCTGACTTTC.

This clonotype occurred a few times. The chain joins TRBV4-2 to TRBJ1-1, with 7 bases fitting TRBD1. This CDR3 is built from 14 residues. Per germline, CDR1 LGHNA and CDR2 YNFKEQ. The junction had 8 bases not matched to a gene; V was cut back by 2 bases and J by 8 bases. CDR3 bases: TGTGCCAGCAGCCAACGGACAGGTCCGACCGAAGCTTTCTTT. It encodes CASSQRTGPTEAFF.

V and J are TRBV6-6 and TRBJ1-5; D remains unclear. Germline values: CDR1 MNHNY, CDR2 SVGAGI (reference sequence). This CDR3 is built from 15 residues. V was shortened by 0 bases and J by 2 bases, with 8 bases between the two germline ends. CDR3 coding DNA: TGTGCCAGCAGTTACTCGATGGCAGGCAATCAGCCCCAGCATTTT. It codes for CASSYSMAGNQPQHF.

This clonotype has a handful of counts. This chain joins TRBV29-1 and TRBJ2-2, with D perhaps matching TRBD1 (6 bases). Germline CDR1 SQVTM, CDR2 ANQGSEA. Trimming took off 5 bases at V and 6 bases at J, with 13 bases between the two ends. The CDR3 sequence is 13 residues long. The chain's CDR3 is CSVRDMDPGELFF. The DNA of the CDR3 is TGCAGCGTTCGGGACATGGACCCCGGGGAGCTGTTTTTT.

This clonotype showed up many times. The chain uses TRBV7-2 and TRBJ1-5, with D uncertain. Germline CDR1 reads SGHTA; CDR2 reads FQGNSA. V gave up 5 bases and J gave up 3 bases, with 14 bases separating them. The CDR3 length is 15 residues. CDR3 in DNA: TGTGCCAGCAGCCCTGGGTACCAACCCAATCAGCCCCAGCATTTT. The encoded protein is CASSPGYQPNQPQHF. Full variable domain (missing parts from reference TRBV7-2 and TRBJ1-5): GAGVSQSPSNKVTEKGKDVELRCDPISGHTALYWYRQSLGQGLEFLIYFQGNSAPDKSGLPSDRFSAERTGGSVSTLTIQRTQQEDSAVYLCASSPGYQPNQPQHFGDGTRLSIL.

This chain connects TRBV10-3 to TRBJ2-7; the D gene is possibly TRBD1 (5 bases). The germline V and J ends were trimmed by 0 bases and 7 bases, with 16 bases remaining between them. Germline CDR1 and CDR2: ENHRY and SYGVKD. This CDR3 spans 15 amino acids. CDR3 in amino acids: CAISESGQGVGEQYV. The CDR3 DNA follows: TGTGCCATCAGTGAGTCAGGGCAGGGCGTAGGAGAGCAGTACGTC.

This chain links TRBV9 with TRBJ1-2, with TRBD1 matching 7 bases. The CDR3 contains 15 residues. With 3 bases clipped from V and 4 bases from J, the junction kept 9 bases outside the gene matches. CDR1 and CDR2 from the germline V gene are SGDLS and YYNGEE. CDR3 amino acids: CASSGGTVAVYGYTF. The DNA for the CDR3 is TGTGCCAGCAGCGGAGGGACAGTTGCCGTCTATGGCTACACCTTC.

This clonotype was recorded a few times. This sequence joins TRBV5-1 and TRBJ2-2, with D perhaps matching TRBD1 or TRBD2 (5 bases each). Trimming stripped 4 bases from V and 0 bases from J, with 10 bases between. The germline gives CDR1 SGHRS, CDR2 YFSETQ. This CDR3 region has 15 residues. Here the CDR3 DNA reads TGCGCCAGCAGCCGGGACCTACCGAACACCGGGGAGCTGTTTTTT. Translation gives CASSRDLPNTGELFF.

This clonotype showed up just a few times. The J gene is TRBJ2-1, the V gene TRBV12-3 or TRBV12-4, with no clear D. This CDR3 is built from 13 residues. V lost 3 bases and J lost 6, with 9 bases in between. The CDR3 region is CASSFNPFNEQFF. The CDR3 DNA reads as TGTGCCAGCAGTTTCAACCCCTTCAATGAGCAGTTCTTC.

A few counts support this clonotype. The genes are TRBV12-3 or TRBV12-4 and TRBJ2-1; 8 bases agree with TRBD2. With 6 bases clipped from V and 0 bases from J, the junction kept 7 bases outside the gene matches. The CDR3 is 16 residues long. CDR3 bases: TGTGCCAGCAGCCCCGGGGGGGCGGGCTCCTACAATGAGCAGTTCTTC. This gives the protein CASSPGGAGSYNEQFF.

In DNA, the CDR3 is TGTGCCAGCAACTCCGGGGGCCAGCCCCAGCATTTT. Translation: CASNSGGQPQHF. The V and J genes are TRBV12-3 or TRBV12-4 and TRBJ1-5; TRBD1 might be the D (6 bases). This CDR3 spans 12 amino acids. Trimming removed 7 bases from V and 7 bases from J, with 11 bases in between.

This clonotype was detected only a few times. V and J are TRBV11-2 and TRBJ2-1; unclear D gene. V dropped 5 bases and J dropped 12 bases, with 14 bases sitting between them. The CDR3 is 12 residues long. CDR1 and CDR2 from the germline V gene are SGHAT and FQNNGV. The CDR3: CASSPSDRVQFF. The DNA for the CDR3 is TGTGCCAGCAGCCCATCGGACCGGGTGCAGTTCTTC.

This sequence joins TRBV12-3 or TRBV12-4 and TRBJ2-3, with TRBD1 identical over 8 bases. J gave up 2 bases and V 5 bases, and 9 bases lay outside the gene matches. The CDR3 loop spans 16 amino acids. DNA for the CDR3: TGTGCCAGCAGTCACTGGACAGGGCTTATCACAGATACGCAGTATTTT. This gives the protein CASSHWTGLITDTQYF.

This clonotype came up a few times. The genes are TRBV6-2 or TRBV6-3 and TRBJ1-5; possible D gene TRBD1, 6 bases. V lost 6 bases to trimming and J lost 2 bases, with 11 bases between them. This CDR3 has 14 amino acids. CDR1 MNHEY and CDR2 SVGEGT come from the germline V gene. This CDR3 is CASRATGGNQPQHF. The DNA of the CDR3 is TGTGCCAGCAGGGCGACAGGTGGCAATCAGCCCCAGCATTTT.

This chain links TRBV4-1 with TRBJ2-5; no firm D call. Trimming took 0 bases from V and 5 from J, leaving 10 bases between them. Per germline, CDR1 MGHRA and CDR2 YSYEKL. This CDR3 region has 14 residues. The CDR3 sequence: CASSQEARWETQYF. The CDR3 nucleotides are TGCGCCAGCAGCCAAGAAGCTCGTTGGGAGACCCAGTACTTC.

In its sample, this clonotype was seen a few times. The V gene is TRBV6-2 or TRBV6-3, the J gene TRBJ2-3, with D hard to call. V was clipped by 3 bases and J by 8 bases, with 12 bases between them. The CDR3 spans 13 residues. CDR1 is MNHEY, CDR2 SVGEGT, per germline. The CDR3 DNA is TGTGCCAGCAGTTATGCTAAATATGGTACGCAGTATTTT. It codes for CASSYAKYGTQYF.

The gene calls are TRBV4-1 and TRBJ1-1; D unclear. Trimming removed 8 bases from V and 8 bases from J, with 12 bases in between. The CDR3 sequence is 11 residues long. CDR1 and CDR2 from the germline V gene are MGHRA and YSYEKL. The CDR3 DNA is TGCGCCAGCTCACCCGGGGTGGAAGCTTTCTTT. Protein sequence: CASSPGVEAFF.

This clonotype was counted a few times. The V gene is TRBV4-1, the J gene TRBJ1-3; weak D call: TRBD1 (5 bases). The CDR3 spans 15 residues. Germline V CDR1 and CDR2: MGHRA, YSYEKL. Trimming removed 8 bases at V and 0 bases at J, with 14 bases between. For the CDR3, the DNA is TGCGCCAGCGGCGGGACTTTCCGCTCTGGAAACACCATATATTTT. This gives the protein CASGGTFRSGNTIYF.

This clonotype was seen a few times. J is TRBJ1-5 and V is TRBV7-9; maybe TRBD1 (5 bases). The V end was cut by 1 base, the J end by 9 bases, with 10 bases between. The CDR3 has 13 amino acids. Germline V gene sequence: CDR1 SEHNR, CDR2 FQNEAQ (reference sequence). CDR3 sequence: CASSLGVRGPQHF. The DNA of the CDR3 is TGTGCCAGCAGCTTAGGTGTTAGGGGGCCCCAGCATTTT. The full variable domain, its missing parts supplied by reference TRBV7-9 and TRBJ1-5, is DTGVSQNPRHKITKRGQNVTFRCDPISEHNRLYWYRQTLGQGPEFLTYFQNEAQLEKSRLLSDRFSAERPKGSFSTLEIQRTEQGDSAMYLCASSLGVRGPQHFGDGTRLSIL.